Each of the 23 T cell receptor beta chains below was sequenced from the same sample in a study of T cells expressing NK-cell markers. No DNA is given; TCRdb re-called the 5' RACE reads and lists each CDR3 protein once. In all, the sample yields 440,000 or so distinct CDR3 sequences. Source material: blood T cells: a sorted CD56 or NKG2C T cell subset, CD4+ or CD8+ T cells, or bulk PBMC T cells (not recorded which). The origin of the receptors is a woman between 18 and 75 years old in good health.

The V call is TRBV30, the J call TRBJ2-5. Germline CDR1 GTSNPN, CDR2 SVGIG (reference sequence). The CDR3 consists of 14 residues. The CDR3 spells CAWSAPAYEETQYF.

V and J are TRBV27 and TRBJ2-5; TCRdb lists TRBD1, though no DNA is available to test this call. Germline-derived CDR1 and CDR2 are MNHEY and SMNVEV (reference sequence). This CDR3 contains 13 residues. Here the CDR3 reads CATATGRVETQYF.

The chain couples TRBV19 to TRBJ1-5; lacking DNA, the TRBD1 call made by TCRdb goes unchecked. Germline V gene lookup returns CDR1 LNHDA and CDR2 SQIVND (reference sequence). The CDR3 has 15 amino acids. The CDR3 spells CASRADRKFNQPQHF.

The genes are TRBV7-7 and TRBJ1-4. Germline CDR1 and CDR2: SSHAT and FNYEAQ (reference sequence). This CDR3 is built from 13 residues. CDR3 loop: CASSLAQGEKLFF.

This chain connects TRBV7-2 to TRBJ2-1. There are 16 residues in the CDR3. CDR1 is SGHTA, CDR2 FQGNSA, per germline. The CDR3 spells CASSLAGDSSYNEQFF. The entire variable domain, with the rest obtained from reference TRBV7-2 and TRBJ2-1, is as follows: GAGVSQSPSNKVTEKGKDVELRCDPISGHTALYWYRQSLGQGLEFLIYFQGNSAPDKSGLPSDRFSAERTGGSVSTLTIQRTQQEDSAVYLCASSLAGDSSYNEQFFGPGTRLTVL.

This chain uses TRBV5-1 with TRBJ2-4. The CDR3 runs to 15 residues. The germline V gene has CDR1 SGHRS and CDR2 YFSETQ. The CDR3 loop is CASSLGIGAKNIQYF. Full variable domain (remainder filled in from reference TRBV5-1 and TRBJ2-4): KAGVTQTPRYLIKTRGQQVTLSCSPISGHRSVSWYQQTPGQGLQFLFEYFSETQRNKGNFPGRFSGRQFSNSRSEMNVSTLELGDSALYLCASSLGIGAKNIQYFGAGTRLSVL.

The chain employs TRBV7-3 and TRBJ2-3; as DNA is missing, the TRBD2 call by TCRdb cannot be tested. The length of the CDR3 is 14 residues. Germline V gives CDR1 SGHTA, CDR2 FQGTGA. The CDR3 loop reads CASARGGGTDTQYF.

CDR3 loop: CSVVSRGLNYGYTF. The chain recombines TRBV29-1 with TRBJ1-2. Germline assignment: CDR1 SQVTM and CDR2 ANQGSEA. This CDR3 spans 14 amino acids.

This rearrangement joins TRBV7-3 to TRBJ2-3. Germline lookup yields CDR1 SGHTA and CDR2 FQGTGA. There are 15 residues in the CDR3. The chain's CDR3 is CASSLNPTGTDTQYF.

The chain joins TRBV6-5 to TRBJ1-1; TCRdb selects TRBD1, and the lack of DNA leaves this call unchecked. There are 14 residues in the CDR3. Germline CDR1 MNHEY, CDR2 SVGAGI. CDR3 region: CASSSRGRAAEAFF.

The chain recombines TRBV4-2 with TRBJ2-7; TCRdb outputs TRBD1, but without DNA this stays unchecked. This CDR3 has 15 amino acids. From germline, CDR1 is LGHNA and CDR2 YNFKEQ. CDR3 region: CASSQDYGQGYEQYF.

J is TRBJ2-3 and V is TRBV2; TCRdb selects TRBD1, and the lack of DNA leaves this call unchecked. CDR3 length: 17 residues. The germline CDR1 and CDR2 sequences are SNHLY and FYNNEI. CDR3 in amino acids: CASSVVGQGRSEDTQYF.

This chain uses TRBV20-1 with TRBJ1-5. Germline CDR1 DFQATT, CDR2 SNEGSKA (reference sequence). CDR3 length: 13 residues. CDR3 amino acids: CSARDHWFRPQHF.

The CDR3: CASSAGLATDTQYF. The rearrangement joins TRBV25-1 to TRBJ2-3; TCRdb proposes TRBD1, but this gene call is untestable without DNA. This CDR3 comprises 14 residues. Germline CDR1 MGHDK, CDR2 SYGVNS.

CDR3 sequence reads: CSANQAGGRGGETQYF. The V call is TRBV20-1, the J call TRBJ2-5; there is no DNA to check the TCRdb D call of TRBD2. In germline, CDR1 is DFQATT, CDR2 SNEGSKA (reference sequence). The CDR3 contains 16 residues.

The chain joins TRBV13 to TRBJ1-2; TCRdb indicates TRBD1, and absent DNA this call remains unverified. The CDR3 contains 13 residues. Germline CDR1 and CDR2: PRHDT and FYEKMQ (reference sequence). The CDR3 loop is CASRTDSRYGYTF.

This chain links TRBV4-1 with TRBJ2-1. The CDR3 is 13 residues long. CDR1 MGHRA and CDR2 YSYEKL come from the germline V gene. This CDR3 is CASSQRNQVEQFF.

CDR3 residues: CSARHYGGGARSYNEQFF. V usage is TRBV20-1 and J usage is TRBJ2-1; absent DNA, TCRdb's TRBD2 call cannot be checked. There are 18 residues in the CDR3. Germline V gene lookup returns CDR1 DFQATT and CDR2 SNEGSKA (reference sequence).

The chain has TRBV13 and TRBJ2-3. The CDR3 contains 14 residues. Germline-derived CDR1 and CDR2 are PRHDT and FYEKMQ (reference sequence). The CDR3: CASSLSGEGDTQYF.

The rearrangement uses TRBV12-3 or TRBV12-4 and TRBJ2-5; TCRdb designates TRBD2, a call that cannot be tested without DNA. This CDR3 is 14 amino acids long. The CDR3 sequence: CASGSRGLRETQYF.

The CDR3 sequence is CASSLNGGGQETQYF. The chain couples TRBV9 to TRBJ2-5; TCRdb proposes TRBD1, but this gene call is untestable without DNA. CDR1 is SGDLS, CDR2 YYNGEE, per germline. The CDR3 runs 15 residues.

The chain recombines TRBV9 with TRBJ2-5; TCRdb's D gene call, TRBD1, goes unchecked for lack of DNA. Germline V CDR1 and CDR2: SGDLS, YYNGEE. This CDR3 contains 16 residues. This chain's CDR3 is CASSVLPTGNQETQYF.

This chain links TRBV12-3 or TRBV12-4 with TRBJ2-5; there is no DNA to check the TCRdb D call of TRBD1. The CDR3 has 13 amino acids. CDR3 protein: CASKQGGPETQYF.